Described below is a single T cell receptor (beta chain) sequence and its context. Its antigen is unknown. Germline V gene lookup returns CDR1 SGHNT and CDR2 YYREEE (reference sequence). The CDR3 loop spans 13 amino acids. With 2 bases removed from V and 5 bases from J, the gap between germline ends came to 11 bases. As for time point: week 5, during vaccination. Vaccination used 300 ug of mutant IDH1 20-mer peptide per dose, with topical imiquimod. This entry belongs to a study of a mutant IDH1 vaccine in newly diagnosed glioma. Study in general: Following radiotherapy alone, or alongside temozolomide cycles, vaccination was started after an interval of 4-6 weeks. Notes on the study in general: It was approximately 93% of patients that developed vaccine-induced immune responses.

Clones were read by immunoSEQ multiplex PCR, and TCRdb kept only the in-frame ones, dropping some. The data show roughly 25,000 clones, 60% to 80% seen once. The V gene is TRBV5-4, the J gene TRBJ2-7; perhaps TRBD1 as D (6 bases). This TCR was recovered from a man aged 35-49 years with glioma. The input for sequencing was PBMCs, taken from a glioma patient whose treatment included an IDH1 peptide vaccine. This CDR3 reads CASSFPPGDEQYF. The CDR3 DNA reads TGTGCCAGCAGCTTCCCGCCAGGGGACGAGCAGTACTTC.